This T cell receptor beta chain was found in a study of shared clonotypes between healthy human individuals. The assay was immunoSEQ multiplex PCR, and TCRdb's table has in-frame clones only and misses some. Of about 2.4 million clones in the sample, roughly nine tenths were seen once. The CDR3 totals 14 residues. V lost 4 bases to trimming and J lost 0 bases; unmatched junction nucleotides: 3. Germline-derived CDR1 and CDR2 are LGHNA and YSLEER. Regarding the study as a whole: Shared clonotypes: about 5% naive CD4, roughly 3.8% naive CD8, about 2.5% memory CD4, 0.4% memory CD8.

CD4+ cells underwent separation, giving CD45RA+ naive and CD45RA-negative memory subsets. Concerning this clone itself: Its antigen is unknown.

The chain links TRBV4-3 to TRBJ2-7, with 7 bases fitting TRBD1. The receptor was derived from a young man in good health. The specimen was naive CD4+ T cells sorted from blood. Sample subset: CD45RA+ positively selected. As DNA, the CDR3 is TGCGCCAGCAGCCGGGACAGTTTCTCCTACGAGCAGTACTTC. Translating it yields CASSRDSFSYEQYF.